This TCR beta chain was recorded in a study of PD-1 blockade in classical Hodgkin lymphoma. The CDR3 consists of 14 residues. Trimming cost V 4 bases and J 4 bases; bases outside gene matches: 4. Per the germline V gene, CDR1 is MNHEY and CDR2 is SVGAGI. This sample's time point: cycle 4 day 1 (C4D1), after more than 5 weeks of nivolumab. The patients all showed relapse after autologous stem cell transplantation, while their brentuximab vedotin exposure varied. Magnetic negative selection served to purify CD4+ T cells out of PBMCs that had been thawed. Profiled with immunoSEQ multiplex PCR; TCRdb holds only in-frame clones, not every one. The sample has approximately 28,000 clones, 70% to 80% seen once.

The receptor was isolated from a human donor with classical Hodgkin lymphoma. This specimen consisted of CD4+ T cells from blood, obtained before the fourth cycle of nivolumab. The chain employs TRBV6-5 and TRBJ2-7; TRBD1 aligns across 10 bases. The CDR3 loop reads CASSWGTGEYEQYF. CDR3 bases: TGTGCCAGCAGTTGGGGGACAGGGGAATACGAGCAGTACTTC.